The 29 T cell receptor beta chains presented below share a single source sample, sequenced in a study of CXCR3-negative and CXCR3-positive naive CD8 T cells (dated by TCRdb to about 2019). Instrument used: NextSeq 550. The Human TCR Profiling Kit (MiLaboratory) was used to prepare UMI-labeled 5' RACE TRB cDNA libraries. Based on TCRdb reprocessing of the reads, there is one entry per CDR3 protein sequence, and DNA is missing. The sample table records approximately 120,000 distinct CDR3 sequences. Approximately 0.4% of the sample is in the top ten clones. Findings and caveats that apply to the study as a whole: Compared with CXCR3-negative naive cells, CXCR3-positive naive cells had TRB CDR3s with higher hydrophobicity (lower Kidera factor 4), lower energy, and higher strength and volume indices.

These receptors have no identified antigens. Sequenced: naive CXCR3+ CD8+ T cells from blood. What this sample's cell subset or site label stands for: CD45RO-CCR7+CD27+CD95- naive CD8+ T cells expressing CXCR3 (TNR3+). The receptors shown here come from a human donor in good health. Some clones in this sample may be carry-over from other donors' samples.

The chain has TRBV5-1 and TRBJ2-3. CDR1 is SGHRS and CDR2 is YFSETQ in the germline V gene. The length of the CDR3 is 14 residues. The CDR3 is CASSLVGNRDTQYF.

J is TRBJ1-5 and V is TRBV3-1. CDR1 LGHDT and CDR2 YNNKEL come from the germline V gene (reference sequence). This CDR3 comprises 13 residues. The CDR3 reads CASSQEYNQPQHF.

The chain combines TRBV7-9 with TRBJ1-5. CDR3 length: 15 residues. Germline loops: CDR1 SEHNR, CDR2 FQNEAQ (reference sequence). CDR3 loop: CASSLDWDGNQPQHF.

CDR3 residues: CASSLRGQGPQNF. This sequence joins TRBV12-3 or TRBV12-4 and TRBJ2-3; TCRdb outputs TRBD1, but without DNA this stays unchecked. CDR3 length: 13 residues.

V and J are TRBV5-1 and TRBJ2-2; absent DNA, TCRdb's TRBD1 call cannot be checked. Germline assignment: CDR1 SGHRS and CDR2 YFSETQ. The CDR3 contains 17 residues. CDR3 residues: CASSPWTVNPNTGELFF.

The CDR3: CSATPGAYEQYF. This rearrangement joins TRBV20-1 to TRBJ2-7; TCRdb calls TRBD1, which cannot be checked without DNA. Germline lookup yields CDR1 DFQATT and CDR2 SNEGSKA (reference sequence). This CDR3 contains 12 residues.

The chain uses TRBV4-1 and TRBJ2-3; TCRdb's D gene call, TRBD1, goes unchecked for lack of DNA. The CDR3 is 15 amino acids. CDR1 is MGHRA and CDR2 is YSYEKL in the germline V gene. CDR3: CASSRWGRLTDTQYF.

This chain joins TRBV6-5 and TRBJ2-7; TCRdb's assignment of TRBD2 cannot be checked, as there is no DNA. The CDR3 length is 14 residues. Germline loops: CDR1 MNHEY, CDR2 SVGAGI. CDR3 in amino acids: CASSLAGGLYEQYF.

The chain employs TRBV10-3 and TRBJ2-3. Germline CDR1 reads ENHRY; CDR2 reads SYGVKD. This CDR3 is built from 14 residues. CDR3 in amino acids: CAISEVWATDTQYF.

The V and J genes are TRBV2 and TRBJ2-3; TCRdb proposes TRBD2, but this gene call is untestable without DNA. The CDR3 contains 14 residues. Germline V lookup: CDR1 SNHLY, CDR2 FYNNEI. CDR3 protein: CASSSGLSTDTQYF.

The CDR3 is CASSLAGGYYEQFF. This chain links TRBV5-1 with TRBJ2-1; TCRdb selects TRBD2, and the lack of DNA leaves this call unchecked. This CDR3 is built from 14 residues. In germline, CDR1 is SGHRS, CDR2 YFSETQ.

J is TRBJ2-7 and V is TRBV20-1; TCRdb names TRBD2, which stays unverified in the absence of DNA. Germline CDR1 reads DFQATT; CDR2 reads SNEGSKA (reference sequence). CDR3 length equals 16 residues. The CDR3 protein is CSASPLGASGTYEQYF.

The chain recombines TRBV28 with TRBJ2-3; TCRdb's D call of TRBD1 is untestable without DNA. This CDR3 contains 14 residues. From germline, CDR1 is MDHEN and CDR2 SYDVKM. The CDR3 loop reads CASSFKGSTDTQYF. Based on the CDR3 plus reference TRBV28 and TRBJ2-3, the full variable domain is DVKVTQSSRYLVKRTGEKVFLECVQDMDHENMFWYRQDPGLGLRLIYFSYDVKMKEKGDIPEGYSVSREKKERFSLILESASTNQTSMYLCASSFKGSTDTQYFGPGTRLTVL.

This chain joins TRBV7-8 and TRBJ2-7; the D call of TRBD1 rests on TCRdb alone, since no DNA is present to check it. The CDR3 contains 16 residues. CDR1 and CDR2 (germline): SGHVS, FQNEAQ. The chain's CDR3 is CASSLIGERGAYEQYF.

V gene TRBV12-3 or TRBV12-4 combines with J gene TRBJ2-3; TCRdb proposes TRBD2, but this gene call is untestable without DNA. The CDR3 extends over 23 amino acids. CDR3 sequence: CASSLGSGRAGRGANPSTDTQYF.

The chain carries TRBV7-9 and TRBJ1-2; the D gene TCRdb calls, TRBD1, cannot be checked with no DNA. Germline-derived CDR1 and CDR2 are SEHNR and FQNEAQ (reference sequence). The CDR3 covers 14 residues. The CDR3 region is CASRWDSIDYGYTF.

The CDR3 sequence: CASRRPQPSYNEQFF. This chain joins TRBV6-5 and TRBJ2-1; TCRdb returns TRBD2, unconfirmable since there is no DNA. This CDR3 spans 15 amino acids. Germline CDR1 and CDR2: MNHEY and SVGAGI.

V is TRBV12-3 or TRBV12-4 and J is TRBJ1-4; without DNA, the TCRdb call of TRBD1 cannot be checked. This CDR3 contains 14 residues. CDR3 sequence: CASRRRGVNEKLFF.

The chain links TRBV6-2 or TRBV6-3 to TRBJ1-6. CDR1 is MNHEY and CDR2 is SVGEGT in the germline V gene. The CDR3 is 16 residues long. This chain's CDR3 is CASSYRDAGLGSPLHF.

The genes are TRBV12-3 or TRBV12-4 and TRBJ2-3. This CDR3 is built from 14 residues. The CDR3 sequence is CASSLGDAPDTQYF.

The chain uses TRBV29-1 and TRBJ2-7; TCRdb indicates TRBD1, and absent DNA this call remains unverified. Germline V gene lookup returns CDR1 SQVTM and CDR2 ANQGSEA. The CDR3 consists of 16 residues. CDR3 amino acids: CSVEGAGESWGYEQYF.

The chain recombines TRBV28 with TRBJ2-1; without DNA, the TCRdb call of TRBD1 cannot be checked. This CDR3 spans 14 amino acids. Germline V gives CDR1 MDHEN, CDR2 SYDVKM. The CDR3: CASSFTGEIYEQFF.

V and J are TRBV12-3 or TRBV12-4 and TRBJ2-7; as DNA is missing, the TRBD2 call by TCRdb cannot be tested. The CDR3 extends over 14 amino acids. The CDR3 sequence is CASSLGTRPYEQYF.

The chain employs TRBV6-2 or TRBV6-3 and TRBJ2-7; TCRdb outputs TRBD2, but without DNA this stays unchecked. Germline CDR1 and CDR2: MNHEY and SVGEGT. The CDR3 covers 18 residues. CDR3 in amino acids: CASSYEAGGPPLGYEQYF.

This rearrangement joins TRBV7-3 to TRBJ1-2; checking the TCRdb D call of TRBD1 is not possible without DNA. CDR3 length: 15 residues. Looked up from germline, CDR1 is SGHTA and CDR2 is FQGTGA. The CDR3 loop is CASSLRAVPLHGYTF.

The chain joins TRBV9 to TRBJ1-4. Germline V lookup: CDR1 SGDLS, CDR2 YYNGEE. There are 13 residues in the CDR3. CDR3 sequence: CASSVGSGEKLFF.

The V call is TRBV5-6, the J call TRBJ2-1. The CDR3 consists of 14 residues. Germline V gene sequence: CDR1 SGHDT, CDR2 YYEEEE. CDR3 residues: CASSWLSYYNEQFF.

J is TRBJ2-3 and V is TRBV28; TCRdb lists TRBD1, though no DNA is available to test this call. The CDR3 consists of 19 residues. CDR1 and CDR2 from the germline V gene are MDHEN and SYDVKM. CDR3 amino acids: CASSLYARDSSNPTDTQYF.

The genes are TRBV7-9 and TRBJ2-7; TCRdb lists TRBD1, though no DNA is available to test this call. Germline CDR1 reads SEHNR; CDR2 reads FQNEAQ (reference sequence). This CDR3 region has 12 residues. The CDR3 loop is CASSQTGNEQYF.